This TCR beta chain was identified in a study of T cells in Graves' hyperthyroidism and ophthalmopathy. The CDR3 runs 13 residues. The germline V and J ends were trimmed by 3 bases and 10 bases, with 10 bases remaining between them. Using RNA transcripts as the source, TCR beta CDR3 regions were amplified. The HTBI primer set served for first-round RT-PCR of the TCR CDR3. MiXCR was run by TCRdb on the multiplex PCR reads, yielding one entry per CDR3 protein. The sample contains 530,000 or so distinct CDR3 sequences, roughly a quarter of which appear only once. Study observations and caveats: Most expanded thyroid clonotypes above 0.001 also appeared in blood.

The table lists this clonotype with a count of one. Its antigen remains unknown. A Clinical Activity Score of at least 3, a NOSPECS grade of at least 4 and a duration under 3 months were recorded in the ophthalmopathy patients. V is TRBV12-3 or TRBV12-4 and J is TRBJ1-6, with D possibly matching TRBD1 (6 bases). Specimen: blood. The sequence was collected from a woman in her twenties or thirties with Graves' ophthalmopathy. The CDR3 reads CASSLFGGSPLHF. In nucleotides, the CDR3 is TGTGCCAGCAGTTTGTTTGGGGGCTCACCCCTCCACTTT.